This T cell receptor beta chain was sequenced for a study of cytomegalovirus exposure and HLA in healthy donors. PCR employed 60 Vbeta and 13 Jbeta primers. Sequenced by immunoSEQ multiplex PCR; TCRdb stores in-frame clones only, minus some. This table lists tens of thousands of clones. General study points: Later, an analysis showed that TCR beta chains associated with HLA were more clonally expanded than others that were equally common. Rare TCR sequences dominated, though some public TCRs recurred in many donors. A list of about 180 TCR beta chains associated with cytomegalovirus was given.

Turning to this clone: Its antigen is currently unknown.

With 7 bases removed from V and 2 bases from J, the gap between germline ends came to 12 bases. CDR1 is MDHEN and CDR2 is SYDVKM in the germline V gene. The CDR3 consists of 13 residues. Specimen: PBMCs. The chain combines TRBV28 with TRBJ2-7; TRBD1 might be the D (6 bases). The receptor was derived from a female donor in good health and CMV-seropositive. CDR3 region: CASTTGRAYEQYF. The CDR3, as DNA: TGTGCCAGCACCACAGGGAGAGCCTACGAGCAGTACTTC. The full variable domain, completed using reference TRBV28 and TRBJ2-7, is DVKVTQSSRYLVKRTGEKVFLECVQDMDHENMFWYRQDPGLGLRLIYFSYDVKMKEKGDIPEGYSVSREKKERFSLILESASTNQTSMYLCASTTGRAYEQYFGPGTRLTVT.